This entry is about one TCR beta chain. Deletions cut 0 bases from V and 8 bases from J, with 15 bases between. The CDR3 contains 14 residues. Germline CDR1 and CDR2: SGHKS and YYEKEE (reference sequence). These data come from a study of blood T cell repertoires in COVID-19. At the level of the study: The study drew acute and convalescent COVID-19 samples from the United States, Italy and Spain. T cells, B-cell-depleted T cells, or PBMCs supplied cDNA or gDNA.

Study processing details: Nucleated cell counts were estimated from reference gene primer amplification. TCRdb keeps only in-frame clones here, not all; method: immunoSEQ multiplex PCR. That table furnishes V, J and clone size, whereas the DNA furnished D and trimming. Of about 140,000 clones in the sample, about four fifths were seen once. The J gene is TRBJ2-7, the V gene TRBV5-5; D is possibly TRBD1 (5 bases). Material: peripheral blood. The TCR comes from a human donor in a cohort sampled during active COVID-19. CDR3 nucleotide sequence: TGTGCCAGCAGCTTGGTAGGGCAGGGTGAGAAGCAGTACTTC. Translated: CASSLVGQGEKQYF.